This T cell receptor (beta chain) appears in the sequencing data of a study of T cells after yellow fever vaccination. On the study more broadly: Fractions containing few cells were prepared with SMART-Seq v4 Ultra Low Input.

This CDR3 has 14 residues. Trimming cost V 4 bases and J 0 bases, with 10 bases left between them. The V gene's germline CDR1 is MNHEY and CDR2 SVGAGI. A process of 5'RACE template switching, which added a universal primer site and UMIs, was used to make TCR cDNA. TCRdb re-derived calls from the 5' RACE reads in MiXCR, one entry per CDR3 protein. The table lists under 600,000 distinct CDR3 sequences, less than 25% of them singletons. Notes on the study in general: Contamination of FACS-sorted repertoires by abundant clonotypes from the bulk population could occur. Reappearing after the booster were most of the clones from primary vaccination (about 95% CD4, 88% CD8).

On this clonotype: The antigen remains unidentified.

The chain carries TRBV6-5 and TRBJ2-7, with D unresolved. This sequence originates from a man younger than 35 who received the YFV17D yellow fever vaccine. The specimen comprised PBMCs, sampled more than 20 days after the first yellow fever vaccination. In DNA form, the CDR3 reads TGTGCCAGCAGTTGGTCGGAAAGCTCCTACGAGCAGTACGTC. Translation: CASSWSESSYEQYV.